The source of this TCR beta chain is a study of blood T cell repertoires in COVID-19. On the study more broadly: Sites in the United States, Italy and Spain provided acute and convalescent COVID-19 samples. In each case, the material was cDNA or gDNA derived from T cells, B-cell-depleted T cells, or PBMCs.

Trimming left V 2 bases short and J 3 bases short, with 4 bases between. Looked up from germline, CDR1 is SGHNT and CDR2 is YENEEA. The CDR3 contains 13 residues. Original handling: Reference gene primer amplification gave nucleated cell count estimates. TCRdb's table, derived via immunoSEQ multiplex PCR, lists solely in-frame clones and lacks some. That table supplies the V and J calls and clone size; D and trimming were determined from the DNA. The sample records about 380,000 clones, 81% being singletons. The V gene is TRBV11-3, the J gene TRBJ2-2; no reliable D call. The sample taken for sequencing was peripheral blood. The TCR comes from a human donor with acute or convalescent COVID-19. The donor label of this sample is uncertain. In nucleotides, the CDR3 is TGTGCCAGCAGCTTACAGGACACCGGGGAGCTGTTTTTT. Protein sequence: CASSLQDTGELFF.